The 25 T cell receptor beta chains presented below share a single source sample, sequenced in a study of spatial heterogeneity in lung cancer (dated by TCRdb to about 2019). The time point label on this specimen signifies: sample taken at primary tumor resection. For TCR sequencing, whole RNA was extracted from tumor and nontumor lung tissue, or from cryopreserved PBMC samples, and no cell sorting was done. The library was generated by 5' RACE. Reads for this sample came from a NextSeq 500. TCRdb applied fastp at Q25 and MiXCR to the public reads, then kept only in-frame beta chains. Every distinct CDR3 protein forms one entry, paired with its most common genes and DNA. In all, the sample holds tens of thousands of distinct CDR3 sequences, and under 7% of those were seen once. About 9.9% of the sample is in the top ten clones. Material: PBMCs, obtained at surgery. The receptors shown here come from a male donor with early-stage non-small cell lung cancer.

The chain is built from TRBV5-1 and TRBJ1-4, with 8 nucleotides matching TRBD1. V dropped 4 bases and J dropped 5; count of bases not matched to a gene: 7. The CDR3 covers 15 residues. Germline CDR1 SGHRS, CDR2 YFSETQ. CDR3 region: CASSEQGARNEKLFF. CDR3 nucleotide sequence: TGCGCCAGCAGCGAGCAGGGGGCAAGGAATGAAAAACTGTTTTTT.

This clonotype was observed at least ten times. The CDR3 coding sequence is TGTGCCAGCAGCTTAGCCACCCCTTACACAGATACGCAGTATTTT. This codes for CASSLATPYTDTQYF. This chain connects TRBV7-9 to TRBJ2-3; D gene unclear. V dropped 0 bases and J dropped 2 bases, with 9 bases sitting between them. CDR3 size: 15 residues. Germline-derived CDR1 and CDR2 are SEHNR and FQNEAQ (reference sequence).

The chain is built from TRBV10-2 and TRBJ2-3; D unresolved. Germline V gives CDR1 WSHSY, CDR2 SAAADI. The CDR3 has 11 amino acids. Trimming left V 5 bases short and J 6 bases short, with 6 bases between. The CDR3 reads CASSCSDTQYF. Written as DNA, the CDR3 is TGCGCCAGCAGTTGTTCGGATACGCAGTATTTT.

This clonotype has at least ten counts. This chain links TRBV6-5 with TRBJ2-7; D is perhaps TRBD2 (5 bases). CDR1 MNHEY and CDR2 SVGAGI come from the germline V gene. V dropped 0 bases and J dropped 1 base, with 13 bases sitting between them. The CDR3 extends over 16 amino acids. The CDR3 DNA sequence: TGTGCCAGCAGTTACTCAGGTGGTGAGGGATCCTACGAGCAGTACTTC. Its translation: CASSYSGGEGSYEQYF.

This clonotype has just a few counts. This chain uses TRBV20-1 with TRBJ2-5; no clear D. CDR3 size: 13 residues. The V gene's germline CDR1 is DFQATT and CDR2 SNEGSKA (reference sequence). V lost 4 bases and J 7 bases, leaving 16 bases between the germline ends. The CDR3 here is CSAIKGSLGTQYF. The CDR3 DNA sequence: TGCAGTGCTATTAAAGGGTCCCTCGGGACCCAGTACTTC.

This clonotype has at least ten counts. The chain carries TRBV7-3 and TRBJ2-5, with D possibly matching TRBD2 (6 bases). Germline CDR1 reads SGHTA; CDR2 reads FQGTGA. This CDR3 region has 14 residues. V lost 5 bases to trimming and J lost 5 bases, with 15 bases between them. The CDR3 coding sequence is TGTGCCAGCAGCCTACGGGGAGGCGGGGAGACCCAGTACTTC. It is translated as CASSLRGGGETQYF.

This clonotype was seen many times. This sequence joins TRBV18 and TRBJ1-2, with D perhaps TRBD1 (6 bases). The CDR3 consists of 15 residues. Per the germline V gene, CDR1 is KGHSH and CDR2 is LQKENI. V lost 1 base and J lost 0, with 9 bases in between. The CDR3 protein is CASSPRDTSNYGYTF. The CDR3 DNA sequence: TGTGCCAGCTCACCACGGGACACCTCTAACTATGGCTACACCTTC. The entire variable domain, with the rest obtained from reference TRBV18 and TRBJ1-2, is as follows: NAGVMQNPRHLVRRRGQEARLRCSPMKGHSHVYWYRQLPEEGLKFMVYLQKENIIDESGMPKERFSAEFPKEGPSILRIQQVVRGDSAAYFCASSPRDTSNYGYTFGSGTRLTVV.

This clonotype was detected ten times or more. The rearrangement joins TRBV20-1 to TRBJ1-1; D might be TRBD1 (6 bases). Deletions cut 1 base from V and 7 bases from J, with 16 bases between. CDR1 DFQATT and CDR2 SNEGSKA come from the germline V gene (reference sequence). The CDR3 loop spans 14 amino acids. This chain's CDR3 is CSARVRDKRYEAFF. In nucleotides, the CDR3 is TGCAGTGCTAGAGTCCGGGACAAAAGGTATGAAGCTTTCTTT.

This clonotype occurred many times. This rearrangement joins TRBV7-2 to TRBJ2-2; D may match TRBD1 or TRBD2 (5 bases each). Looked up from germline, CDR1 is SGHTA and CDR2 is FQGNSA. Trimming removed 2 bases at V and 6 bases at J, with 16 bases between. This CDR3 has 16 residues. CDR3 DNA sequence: TGTGCCAGCAGCTTAAATGCGGCCGGGGCGGCCGGGGAGCTGTTTTTT. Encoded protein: CASSLNAAGAAGELFF.

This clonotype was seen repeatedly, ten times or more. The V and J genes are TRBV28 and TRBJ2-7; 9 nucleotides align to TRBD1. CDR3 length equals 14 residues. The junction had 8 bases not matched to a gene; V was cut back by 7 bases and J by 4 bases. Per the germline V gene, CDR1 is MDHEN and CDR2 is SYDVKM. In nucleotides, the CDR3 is TGTGCCAGCACCCTACAGGGGGCCCCGTACGAGCAGTACTTC. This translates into CASTLQGAPYEQYF.

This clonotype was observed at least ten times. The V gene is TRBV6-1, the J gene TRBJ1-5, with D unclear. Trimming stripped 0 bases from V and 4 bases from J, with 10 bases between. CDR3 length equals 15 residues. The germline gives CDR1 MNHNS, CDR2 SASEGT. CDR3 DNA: TGTGCCAGCAGTGAAGCGCGGGCAGATAATCAGCCCCAGCATTTT. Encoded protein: CASSEARADNQPQHF.

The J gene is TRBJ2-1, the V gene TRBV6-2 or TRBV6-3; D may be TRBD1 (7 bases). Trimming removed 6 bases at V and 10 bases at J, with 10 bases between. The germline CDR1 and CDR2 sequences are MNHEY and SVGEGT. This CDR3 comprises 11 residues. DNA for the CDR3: TGTGCCAGCAGCCAGGGGGGAGAGCAGTTCTTC. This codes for CASSQGGEQFF.

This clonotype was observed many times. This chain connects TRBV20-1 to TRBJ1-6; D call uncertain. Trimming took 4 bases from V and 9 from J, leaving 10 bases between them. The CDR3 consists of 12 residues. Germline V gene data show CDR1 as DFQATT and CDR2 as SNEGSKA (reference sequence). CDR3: CSAIGLGSPLHF. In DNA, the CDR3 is TGCAGTGCTATCGGATTAGGTTCACCCCTCCACTTT.

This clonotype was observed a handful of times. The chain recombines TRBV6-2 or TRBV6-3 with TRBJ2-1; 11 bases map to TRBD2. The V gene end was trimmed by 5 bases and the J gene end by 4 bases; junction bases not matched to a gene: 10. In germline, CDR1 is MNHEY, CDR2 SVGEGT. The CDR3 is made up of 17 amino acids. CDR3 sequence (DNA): TGTGCCAGCAGTCTCACTGGGACTAGCGGAATTTACAATGAGCAGTTCTTC. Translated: CASSLTGTSGIYNEQFF.

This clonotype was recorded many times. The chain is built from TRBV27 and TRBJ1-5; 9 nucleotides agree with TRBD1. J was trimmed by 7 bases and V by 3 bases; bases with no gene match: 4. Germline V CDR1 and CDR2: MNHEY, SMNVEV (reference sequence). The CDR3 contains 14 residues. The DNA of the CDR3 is TGTGCCAGCAGTTTTGGACAGGGGATACAGCCCCAGCATTTT. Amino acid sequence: CASSFGQGIQPQHF.

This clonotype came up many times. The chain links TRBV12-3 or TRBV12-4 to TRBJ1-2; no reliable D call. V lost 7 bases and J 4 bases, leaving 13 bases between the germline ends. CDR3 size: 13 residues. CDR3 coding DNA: TGTGCCAGCAATCGCGGGCAATTCTATGGCTACACCTTC. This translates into CASNRGQFYGYTF.

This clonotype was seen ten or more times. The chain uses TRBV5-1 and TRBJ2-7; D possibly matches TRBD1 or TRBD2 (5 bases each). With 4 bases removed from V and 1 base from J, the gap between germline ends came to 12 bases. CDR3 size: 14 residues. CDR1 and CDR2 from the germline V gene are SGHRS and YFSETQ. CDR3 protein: CASSLRGLSYEQYF. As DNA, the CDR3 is TGCGCCAGCAGCCTCCGGGGCTTGTCCTACGAGCAGTACTTC.

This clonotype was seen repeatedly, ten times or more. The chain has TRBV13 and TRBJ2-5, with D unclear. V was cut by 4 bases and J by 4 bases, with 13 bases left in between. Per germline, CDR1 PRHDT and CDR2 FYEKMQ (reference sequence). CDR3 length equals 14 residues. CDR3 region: CASSSAEFGETQYF. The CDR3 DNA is TGTGCCAGCAGCTCGGCCGAATTCGGAGAGACCCAGTACTTC.

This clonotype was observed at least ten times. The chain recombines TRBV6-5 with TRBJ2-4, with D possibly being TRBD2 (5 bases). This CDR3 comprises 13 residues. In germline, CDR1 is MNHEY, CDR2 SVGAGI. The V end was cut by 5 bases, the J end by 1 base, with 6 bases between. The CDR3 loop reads CASSGEAKNIQYF. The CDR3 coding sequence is TGTGCCAGCAGTGGGGAGGCCAAAAACATTCAGTACTTC.

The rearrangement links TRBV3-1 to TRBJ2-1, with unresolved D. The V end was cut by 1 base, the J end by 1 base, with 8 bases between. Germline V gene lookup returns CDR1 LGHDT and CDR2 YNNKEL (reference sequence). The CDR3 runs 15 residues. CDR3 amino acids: CASSQVSGSYNEQFF. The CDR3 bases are TGTGCCAGCAGCCAAGTAAGTGGATCCTACAATGAGCAGTTCTTC.

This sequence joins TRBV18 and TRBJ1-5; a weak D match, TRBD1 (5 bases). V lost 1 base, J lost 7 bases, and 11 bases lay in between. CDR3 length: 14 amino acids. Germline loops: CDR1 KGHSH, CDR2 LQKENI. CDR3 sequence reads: CASSPLEGNQPQHF. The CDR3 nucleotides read TGTGCCAGCTCACCACTGGAGGGGAACCAGCCCCAGCATTTT. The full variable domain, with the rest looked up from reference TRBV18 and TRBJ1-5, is NAGVMQNPRHLVRRRGQEARLRCSPMKGHSHVYWYRQLPEEGLKFMVYLQKENIIDESGMPKERFSAEFPKEGPSILRIQQVVRGDSAAYFCASSPLEGNQPQHFGDGTRLSIL.

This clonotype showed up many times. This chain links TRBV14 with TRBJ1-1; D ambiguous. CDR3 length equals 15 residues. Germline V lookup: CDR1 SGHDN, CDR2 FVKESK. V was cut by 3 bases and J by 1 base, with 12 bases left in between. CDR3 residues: CASSQTRRGNTEAFF. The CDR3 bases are TGTGCCAGCAGCCAGACCCGTCGCGGGAACACTGAAGCTTTCTTT.

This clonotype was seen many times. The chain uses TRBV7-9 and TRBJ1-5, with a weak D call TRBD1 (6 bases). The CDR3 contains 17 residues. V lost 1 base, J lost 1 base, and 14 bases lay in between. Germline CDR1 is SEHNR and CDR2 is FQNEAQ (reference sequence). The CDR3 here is CASSLGVGAESNQPQHF. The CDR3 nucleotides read TGTGCCAGCAGCTTAGGGGTGGGGGCAGAGAGCAATCAGCCCCAGCATTTT.

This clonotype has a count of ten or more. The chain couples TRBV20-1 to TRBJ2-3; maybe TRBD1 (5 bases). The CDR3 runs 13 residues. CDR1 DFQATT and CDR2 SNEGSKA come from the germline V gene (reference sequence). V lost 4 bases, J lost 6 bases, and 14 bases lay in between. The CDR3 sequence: CSATGLGVDTQYF. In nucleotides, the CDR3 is TGCAGTGCTACGGGTTTAGGGGTGGATACGCAGTATTTT.

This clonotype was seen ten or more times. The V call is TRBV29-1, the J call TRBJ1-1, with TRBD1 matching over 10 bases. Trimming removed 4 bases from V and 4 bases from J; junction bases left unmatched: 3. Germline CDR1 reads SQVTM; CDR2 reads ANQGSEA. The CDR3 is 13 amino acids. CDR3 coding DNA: TGCAGCGTTGGGACAGGGGGTCCCACTGAAGCTTTCTTT. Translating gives CSVGTGGPTEAFF.